This T cell receptor (beta chain) came from a study of T cells after yellow fever vaccination. Comments on this clonotype: The antigen is not known. Its ends do not fully match the called genes, so a read error is possible.

Germline CDR1 reads MNHNS; CDR2 reads SASEGT. The CDR3 totals 14 residues. Findings of the study overall: A small share of clonotypes appeared in both CD4 and CD8 compartments. Abundant clonotypes from the bulk population could have been carried over as contaminants into FACS-sorted repertoires. Most clones from primary vaccination resurfaced after the booster (under 97% CD4, around 91% CD8).

UMIs were added to TCR cDNA along with a universal primer site when it was made by 5'RACE template switching. TCRdb fed the 5' RACE reads into MiXCR, producing one record per CDR3 protein. The sample consists of approximately 550,000 distinct CDR3 sequences, approximately 15% of them appearing once. Source: PBMCs, taken on the day of the yellow fever booster vaccination. The clonotype was recovered from a young man who received the YFV17D yellow fever vaccine. J is TRBJ2-7 and V is TRBV6-1; 8 bases map to TRBD2. The CDR3 is CASSRGGTIYEPYF. CDR3 bases: TGTGCCAGCAGTCGGGGGGGGACGATCTACGAGCCGTACTTC.